This T cell receptor (beta chain) was sequenced in a study of vaccination effects on CD4 cells after COVID-19. Study-wide context: Samples collected post-vaccine were obtained a median of 72 days after the second dose.

Profiled with immunoSEQ multiplex PCR; TCRdb holds only in-frame clones, not every one. The repertoire includes about 32,000 clones, under 75% of them detected once, and 9% to 15% sits in the top ten. After expansion with viral peptide pools in the ViraFEST assay, antigen-specific CD4+ T cells were sequenced. The culture ran for roughly 10 days before CD4+ T cells were isolated. Either the BNT162b2 or mRNA-1273 vaccine was given to participants in two doses. The healthy vaccine recipients, who had no prior SARS-CoV-2 infection, showed negative nucleocapsid antibodies. IL-2 at 9 to 10 IU/ml and peptides at around 9.1 ug/ml were added to cultured PBMC, around 1.9 million per well. Half-medium exchanges with IL-2 medium took place on days 3 and 7. About this clone: The antigen remains unidentified.

The source of this sequence is a human donor who received a COVID-19 vaccine. Sample: CD4+ T cells from PBMCs cultured with HCoV-229E spike peptides, taken after COVID-19 vaccination.

The CDR3 region has the DNA TGTGCCAGCAGCTTGGGGAGCGTTTCCTACAATGAGCAGTTCTTC. Amino acids: CASSLGSVSYNEQFF. The chain is built from TRBV5-4 and TRBJ2-1; D call uncertain. This CDR3 has 15 amino acids. Between the trimmed V and J ends, which lost 0 bases and 1 base, there was a span of 8 bases. The germline V gene has CDR1 SGHNT and CDR2 YYREEE (reference sequence).